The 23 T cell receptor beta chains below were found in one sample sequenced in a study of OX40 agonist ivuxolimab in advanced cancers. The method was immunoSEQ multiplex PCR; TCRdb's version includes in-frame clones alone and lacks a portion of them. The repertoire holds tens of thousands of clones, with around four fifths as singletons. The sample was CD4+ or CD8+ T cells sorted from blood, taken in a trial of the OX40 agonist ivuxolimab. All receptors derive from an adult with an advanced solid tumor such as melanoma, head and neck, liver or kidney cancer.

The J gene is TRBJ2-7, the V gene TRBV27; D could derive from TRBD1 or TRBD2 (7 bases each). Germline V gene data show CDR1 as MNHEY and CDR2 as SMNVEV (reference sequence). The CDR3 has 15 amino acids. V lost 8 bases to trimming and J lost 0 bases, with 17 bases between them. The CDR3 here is CASRTGEGASYEQYF. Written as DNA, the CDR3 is TGTGCCAGCCGTACCGGGGAGGGGGCCTCCTACGAGCAGTACTTC.

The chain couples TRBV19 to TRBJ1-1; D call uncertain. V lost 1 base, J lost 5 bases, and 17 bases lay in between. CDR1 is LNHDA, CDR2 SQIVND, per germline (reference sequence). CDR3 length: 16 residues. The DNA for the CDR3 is TGTGCCAGTAGTATAGGGCTAACTGGACCTCTGACTGAAGCTTTCTTT. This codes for CASSIGLTGPLTEAFF.

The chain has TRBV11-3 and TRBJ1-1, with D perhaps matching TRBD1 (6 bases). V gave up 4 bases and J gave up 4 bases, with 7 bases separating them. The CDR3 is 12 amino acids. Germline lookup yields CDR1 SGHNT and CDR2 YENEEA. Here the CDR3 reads CASSSRGTEAFF. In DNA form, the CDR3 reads TGTGCCAGCAGCTCCAGGGGCACTGAAGCTTTCTTT.

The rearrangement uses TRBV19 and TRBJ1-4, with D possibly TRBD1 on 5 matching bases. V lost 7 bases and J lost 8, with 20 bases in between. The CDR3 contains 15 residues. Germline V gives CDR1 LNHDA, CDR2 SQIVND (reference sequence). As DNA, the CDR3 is TGTGCCAGTACCCTAACCGGGACCTTAGGGGAAAAACTGTTTTTT. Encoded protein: CASTLTGTLGEKLFF.

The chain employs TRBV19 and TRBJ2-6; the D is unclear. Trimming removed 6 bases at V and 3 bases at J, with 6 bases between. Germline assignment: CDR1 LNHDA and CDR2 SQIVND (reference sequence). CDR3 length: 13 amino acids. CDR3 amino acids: CASSRGGANVLTF. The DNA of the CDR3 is TGTGCCAGTAGCCGAGGTGGGGCCAACGTCCTGACTTTC.

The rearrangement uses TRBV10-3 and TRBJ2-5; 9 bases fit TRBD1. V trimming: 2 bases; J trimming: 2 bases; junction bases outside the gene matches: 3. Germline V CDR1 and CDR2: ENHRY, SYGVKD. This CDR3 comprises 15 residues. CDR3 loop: CAISEADRGQETQYF. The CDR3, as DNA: TGTGCCATCAGTGAGGCCGACAGGGGGCAAGAGACCCAGTACTTC.

The CDR3 nucleotides are TGTGCCAGCAGCCAACAAATCTACAATGAGCAGTTCTTC. It codes for CASSQQIYNEQFF. The chain employs TRBV7-7 and TRBJ2-1; D is uncertain. Trimming left V 5 bases short and J 3 bases short, with 8 bases between. Germline CDR1 and CDR2: SSHAT and FNYEAQ (reference sequence). This CDR3 has 13 residues. Full variable domain (rest looked up from reference TRBV7-7 and TRBJ2-1): GAGVSQSPRYKVTKRGQDVTLRCDPISSHATLYWYQQALGQGPEFLTYFNYEAQPDKSGLPSDRFSAERPEGSISTLTIQRTEQRDSAMYRCASSQQIYNEQFFGPGTRLTVL.

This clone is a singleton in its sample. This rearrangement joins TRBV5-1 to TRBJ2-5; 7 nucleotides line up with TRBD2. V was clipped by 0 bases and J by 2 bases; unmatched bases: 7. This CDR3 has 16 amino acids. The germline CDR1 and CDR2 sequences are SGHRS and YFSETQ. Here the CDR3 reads CASSLVVAGGQETQYF. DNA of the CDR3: TGCGCCAGCAGCTTGGTTGTAGCCGGGGGGCAAGAGACCCAGTACTTC.

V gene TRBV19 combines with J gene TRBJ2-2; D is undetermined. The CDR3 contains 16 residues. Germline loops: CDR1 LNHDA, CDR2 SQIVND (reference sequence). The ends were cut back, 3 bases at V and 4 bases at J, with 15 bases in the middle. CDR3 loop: CASSIGLDPGTGELFF. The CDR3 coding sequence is TGTGCCAGTAGTATTGGGTTGGATCCGGGCACCGGGGAGCTGTTTTTT.

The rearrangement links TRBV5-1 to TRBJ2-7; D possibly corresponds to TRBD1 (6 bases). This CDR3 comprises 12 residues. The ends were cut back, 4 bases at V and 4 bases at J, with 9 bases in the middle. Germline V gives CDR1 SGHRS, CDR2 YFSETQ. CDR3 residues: CASSPDRYEQYF. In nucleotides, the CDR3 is TGCGCCAGCAGCCCGGACAGATACGAGCAGTACTTC. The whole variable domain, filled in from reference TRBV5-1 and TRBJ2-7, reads KAGVTQTPRYLIKTRGQQVTLSCSPISGHRSVSWYQQTPGQGLQFLFEYFSETQRNKGNFPGRFSGRQFSNSRSEMNVSTLELGDSALYLCASSPDRYEQYFGPGTRLTVT.

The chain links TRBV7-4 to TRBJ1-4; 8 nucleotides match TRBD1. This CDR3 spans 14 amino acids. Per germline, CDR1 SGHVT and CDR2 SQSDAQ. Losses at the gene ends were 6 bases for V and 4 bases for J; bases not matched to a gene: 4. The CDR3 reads CASRSDRGNEKLFF. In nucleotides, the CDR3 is TGTGCCAGCAGGTCCGACAGGGGTAATGAAAAACTGTTTTTT.

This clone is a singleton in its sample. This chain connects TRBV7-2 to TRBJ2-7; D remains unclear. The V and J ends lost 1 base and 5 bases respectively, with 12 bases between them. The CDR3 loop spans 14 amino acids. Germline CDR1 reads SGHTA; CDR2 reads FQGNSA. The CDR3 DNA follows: TGTGCCAGCAGCTTAGTGGGTGGACCGGACGAGCAGTACTTC. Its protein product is CASSLVGGPDEQYF.

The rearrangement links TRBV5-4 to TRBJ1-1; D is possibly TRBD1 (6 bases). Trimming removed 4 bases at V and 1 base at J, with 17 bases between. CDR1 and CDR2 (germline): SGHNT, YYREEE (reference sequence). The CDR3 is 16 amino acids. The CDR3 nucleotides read TGTGCCAGCAGCCCCCCTACCGGGACACCGAACACTGAAGCTTTCTTT. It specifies CASSPPTGTPNTEAFF.

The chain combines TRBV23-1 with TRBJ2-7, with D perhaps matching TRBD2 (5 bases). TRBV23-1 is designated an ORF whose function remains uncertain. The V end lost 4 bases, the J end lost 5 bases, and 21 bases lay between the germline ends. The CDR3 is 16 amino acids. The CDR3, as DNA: TGCGCCAGCAGTCTGGGCGCCGGGAACAAGGACCACGAGCAGTACTTC. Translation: CASSLGAGNKDHEQYF.

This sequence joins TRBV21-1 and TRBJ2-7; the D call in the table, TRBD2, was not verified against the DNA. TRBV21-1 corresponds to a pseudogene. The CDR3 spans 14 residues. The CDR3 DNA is TGTGCCAGCAGCCCTGGACTGGCCCACTACGAGCAGTACTTC. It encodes CASSPGLAHYEQYF.

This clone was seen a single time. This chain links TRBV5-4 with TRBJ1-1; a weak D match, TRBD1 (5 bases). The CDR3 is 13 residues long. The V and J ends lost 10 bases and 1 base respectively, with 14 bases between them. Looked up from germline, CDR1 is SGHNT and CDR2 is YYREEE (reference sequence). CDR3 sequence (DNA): TGTGCCGGAGGGACGGGGGGGAACACTGAAGCTTTCTTT. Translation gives CAGGTGGNTEAFF.

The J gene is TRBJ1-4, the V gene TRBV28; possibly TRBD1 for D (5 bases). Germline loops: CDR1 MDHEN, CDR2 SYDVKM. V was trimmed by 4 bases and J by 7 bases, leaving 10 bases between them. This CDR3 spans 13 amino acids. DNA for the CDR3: TGTGCCAGCAGTTCCGGGACGGGTGAAAAACTGTTTTTT. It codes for CASSSGTGEKLFF. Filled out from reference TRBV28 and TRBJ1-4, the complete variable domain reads DVKVTQSSRYLVKRTGEKVFLECVQDMDHENMFWYRQDPGLGLRLIYFSYDVKMKEKGDIPEGYSVSREKKERFSLILESASTNQTSMYLCASSSGTGEKLFFGSGTQLSVL.

This CDR3 is CASSSEGNGYTF. CDR3 DNA sequence: TGTGCCAGCAGCTCCGAGGGTAATGGCTACACCTTC. The chain joins TRBV11-2 to TRBJ1-2, with no clear D. The CDR3 runs to 12 residues. CDR1 and CDR2 from the germline V gene are SGHAT and FQNNGV. V was shortened by 4 bases and J by 6 bases, with 9 bases between the two germline ends. Complete variable domain (other parts from reference TRBV11-2 and TRBJ1-2): EAGVAQSPRYKIIEKRQSVAFWCNPISGHATLYWYQQILGQGPKLLIQFQNNGVVDDSQLPKDRFSAERLKGVDSTLKIQPAKLEDSAVYLCASSSEGNGYTFGSGTRLTVV.

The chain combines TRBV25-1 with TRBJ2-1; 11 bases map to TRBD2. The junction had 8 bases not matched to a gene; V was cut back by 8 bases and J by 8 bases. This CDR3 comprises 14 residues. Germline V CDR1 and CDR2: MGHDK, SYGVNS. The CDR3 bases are TGTGCCAGCGGAACGACTAGCGGGACCGATGAGCAGTTCTTC. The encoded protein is CASGTTSGTDEQFF.

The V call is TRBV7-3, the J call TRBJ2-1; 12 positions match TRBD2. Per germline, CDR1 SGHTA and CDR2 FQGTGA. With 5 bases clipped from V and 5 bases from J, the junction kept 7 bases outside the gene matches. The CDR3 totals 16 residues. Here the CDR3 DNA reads TGTGCCAGCAGCCCTAGCGGGAGGGCCGCGAACAATGAGCAGTTCTTC. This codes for CASSPSGRAANNEQFF.

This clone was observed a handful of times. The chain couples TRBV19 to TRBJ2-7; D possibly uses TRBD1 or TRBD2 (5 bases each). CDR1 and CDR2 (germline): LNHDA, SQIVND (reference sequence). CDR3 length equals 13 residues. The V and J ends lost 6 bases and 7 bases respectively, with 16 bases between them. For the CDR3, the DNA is TGTGCCAGTAGGCGAAGAGGGGCGAGGGAGCAGTACTTC. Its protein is CASRRRGAREQYF.

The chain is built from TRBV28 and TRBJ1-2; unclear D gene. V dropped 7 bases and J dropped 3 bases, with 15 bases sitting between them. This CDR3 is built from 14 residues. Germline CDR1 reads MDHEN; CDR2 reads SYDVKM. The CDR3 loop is CASNLVKEYYGYTF. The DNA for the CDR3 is TGTGCCAGCAACCTCGTCAAGGAGTACTATGGCTACACCTTC.

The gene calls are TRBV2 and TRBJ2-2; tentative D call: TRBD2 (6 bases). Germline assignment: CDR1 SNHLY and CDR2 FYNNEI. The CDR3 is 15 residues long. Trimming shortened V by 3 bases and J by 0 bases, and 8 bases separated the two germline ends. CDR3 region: CASSEGLANTGELFF. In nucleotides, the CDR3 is TGTGCCAGCAGTGAGGGACTCGCGAACACCGGGGAGCTGTTTTTT.